One and the same sample provided the 9 T cell receptor beta chains below, sequenced in a study of T cells expressing NK-cell markers. TCRdb reanalyzed the 5' RACE reads and collapses them to one entry per CDR3 protein, without DNA. This sample's table reports about 460,000 distinct CDR3 sequences. The specimen was blood T cells: a sorted CD56 or NKG2C T cell subset, CD4+ or CD8+ T cells, or bulk PBMC T cells (not recorded which). These receptor sequences come from a woman aged 50 to 60 in good health.

The chain is built from TRBV20-1 and TRBJ2-1; without DNA, the TCRdb call of TRBD1 cannot be checked. This CDR3 region has 15 residues. Germline CDR1 is DFQATT and CDR2 is SNEGSKA (reference sequence). CDR3 sequence: CSAKNLGTGVARQFF.

The chain uses TRBV20-1 and TRBJ2-1; absent DNA, TCRdb's TRBD2 call cannot be checked. Germline assignment: CDR1 DFQATT and CDR2 SNEGSKA (reference sequence). CDR3 length: 16 residues. The CDR3: CSASPQPGLSFVEQFF.

This chain joins TRBV5-5 and TRBJ2-2; TCRdb designates TRBD2, a call that cannot be tested without DNA. CDR3 length: 17 amino acids. Germline-derived CDR1 and CDR2 are SGHKS and YYEKEE (reference sequence). Here the CDR3 reads CASSLEMGRSGTGELFF.

The chain recombines TRBV12-3 or TRBV12-4 with TRBJ1-4; with no DNA, the TCRdb D assignment of TRBD1 cannot be verified. The CDR3 runs 16 residues. The CDR3 loop reads CASRRRTGTLNEKLFF.

V gene TRBV20-1 combines with J gene TRBJ2-1; with no DNA, the TCRdb D assignment of TRBD2 cannot be verified. Germline V gives CDR1 DFQATT, CDR2 SNEGSKA (reference sequence). There are 13 residues in the CDR3. CDR3 loop: CSSVLAGYNEQFF.

The chain combines TRBV6-5 with TRBJ2-1. The CDR3 runs to 17 residues. The germline V gene has CDR1 MNHEY and CDR2 SVGAGI. The CDR3 sequence: CASSYSDPIITYNEQFF.

The chain joins TRBV10-3 to TRBJ2-3; checking the TCRdb D call of TRBD2 is not possible without DNA. The length of the CDR3 is 15 residues. The germline V gene has CDR1 ENHRY and CDR2 SYGVKD. CDR3 loop: CAISVGAGVGDTQYF.

J is TRBJ1-2 and V is TRBV20-1; TCRdb's D gene call, TRBD1, goes unchecked for lack of DNA. The CDR3 length is 14 residues. CDR1 and CDR2 (germline): DFQATT, SNEGSKA (reference sequence). The CDR3 is CSARADGTGTGYTF.

J is TRBJ2-1 and V is TRBV6-2 or TRBV6-3; the D call from TCRdb, TRBD2, cannot be confirmed without DNA. Germline V gene data show CDR1 as MNHEY and CDR2 as SVGEGT. The CDR3 loop spans 15 amino acids. CDR3 sequence: CASRSGLEGYNEQFF.